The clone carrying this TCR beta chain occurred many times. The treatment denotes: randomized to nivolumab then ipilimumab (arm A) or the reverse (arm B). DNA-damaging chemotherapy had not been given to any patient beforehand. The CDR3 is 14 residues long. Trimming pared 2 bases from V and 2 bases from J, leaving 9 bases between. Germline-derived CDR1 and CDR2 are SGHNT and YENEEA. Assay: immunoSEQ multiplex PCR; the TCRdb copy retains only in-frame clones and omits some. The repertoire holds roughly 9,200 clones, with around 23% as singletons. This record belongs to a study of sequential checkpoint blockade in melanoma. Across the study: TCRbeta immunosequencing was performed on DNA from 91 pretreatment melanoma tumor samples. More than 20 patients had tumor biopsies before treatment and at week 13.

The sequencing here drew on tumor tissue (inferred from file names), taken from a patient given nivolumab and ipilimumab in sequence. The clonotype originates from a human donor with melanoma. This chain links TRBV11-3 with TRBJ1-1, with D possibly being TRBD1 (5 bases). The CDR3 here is CASSLMGTNTEAFF. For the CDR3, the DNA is TGTGCCAGCAGCTTAATGGGGACTAACACTGAAGCTTTCTTT. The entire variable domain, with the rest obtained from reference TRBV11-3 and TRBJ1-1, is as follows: EAGVVQSPRYKIIEKKQPVAFWCNPISGHNTLYWYLQNLGQGPELLIRYENEEAVDDSQLPKDRFSAERLKGVDSTLKIQPAELGDSAVYLCASSLMGTNTEAFFGQGTRLTVV.